These 2 T cell receptor beta chains were all obtained from the same sample, sequenced in a study of type 1 and type 2 diabetes patients. Amplification started from genomic DNA. The TCR beta CDR3 region was amplified using 30 forward and 13 reverse primers. TCRdb called the multiplex PCR reads again in MiXCR, with one record for every CDR3 protein. Here the sample spans 250,000 or so distinct CDR3 sequences, 45% to 60% being singletons. The sample consisted of peripheral blood mononuclear cells (PBMCs). The receptors stem from a man younger than 35 with type 2 diabetes.

The genes are TRBV2 and TRBJ1-1, with D perhaps TRBD1 (5 bases). V was clipped by 2 bases and J by 5 bases, with 6 bases between them. The CDR3 runs 12 residues. CDR1 and CDR2 from the germline V gene are SNHLY and FYNNEI. The DNA of the CDR3 is TGTGCCAGCAGTGAACAGGGAACTGAAGCTTTCTTT. Translated: CASSEQGTEAFF.

This clonotype turned up a few times. The chain combines TRBV7-2 with TRBJ2-1; D gene unclear. CDR3 length: 15 amino acids. Germline V gene lookup returns CDR1 SGHTA and CDR2 FQGNSA. Trimming left V 5 bases short and J 0 bases short, with 11 bases between. CDR3 nucleotide sequence: TGTGCCAGCAGCCCTCTTAAAAGCTCCTACAATGAGCAGTTCTTC. Translated, it gives CASSPLKSSYNEQFF. Filled out from reference TRBV7-2 and TRBJ2-1, the complete variable domain reads GAGVSQSPSNKVTEKGKDVELRCDPISGHTALYWYRQSLGQGLEFLIYFQGNSAPDKSGLPSDRFSAERTGGSVSTLTIQRTQQEDSAVYLCASSPLKSSYNEQFFGPGTRLTVL.